This TCR beta chain appears in the sequencing data of a study of T cells of healthy individuals. TCRdb ran MiXCR on the 5' RACE reads and lists one entry per CDR3 protein. The sample gives around 98,000 distinct CDR3 sequences, roughly a sixth of which show up once; 6.2% is in the top ten. CDR1 and CDR2 from the germline V gene are KGHSH and LQKENI. CDR3 length: 16 residues. After removal of 2 bases from V and 2 bases from J, the junction contained 4 bases not matched to a gene. The V gene is TRBV18, the J gene TRBJ1-1; 11 bases match TRBD1. This clonotype was sampled from a human donor in good health. The CDR3 coding sequence is TGTGCCAGCTCACCAGGACAGGGGGCCCATAACACTGAAGCTTTCTTT. Translation gives CASSPGQGAHNTEAFF.